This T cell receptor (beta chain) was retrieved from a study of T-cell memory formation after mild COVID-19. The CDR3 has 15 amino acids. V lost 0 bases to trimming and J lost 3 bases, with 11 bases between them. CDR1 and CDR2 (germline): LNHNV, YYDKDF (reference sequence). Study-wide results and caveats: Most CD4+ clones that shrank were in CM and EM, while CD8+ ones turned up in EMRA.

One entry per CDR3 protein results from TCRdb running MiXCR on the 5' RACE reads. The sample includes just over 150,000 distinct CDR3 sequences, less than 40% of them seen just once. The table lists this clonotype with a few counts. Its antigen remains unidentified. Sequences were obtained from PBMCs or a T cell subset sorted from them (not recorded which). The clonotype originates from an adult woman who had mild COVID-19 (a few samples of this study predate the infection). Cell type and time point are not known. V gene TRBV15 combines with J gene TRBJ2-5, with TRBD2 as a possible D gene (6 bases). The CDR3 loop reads CATSRDGGSKETQYF. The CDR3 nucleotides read TGTGCCACCAGCAGAGATGGGGGGTCAAAAGAGACCCAGTACTTC.